This T cell receptor beta chain was sequenced in a study of T cell changes during pregnancy in multiple sclerosis. V lost 1 base and J 9 bases, leaving 13 bases between the germline ends. Per the germline V gene, CDR1 is MGHRA and CDR2 is YSYEKL. The CDR3 runs 14 residues. The assay was immunoSEQ multiplex PCR, and TCRdb's table has in-frame clones only and misses some. The sample shows approximately 89,000 clones, around 94% of them seen only once. This chain joins TRBV4-1 and TRBJ1-5; D unclear. The sequence derives from a female donor in good health, enrolled as a control in a pregnancy study. The material sequenced was peripheral blood, taken after pregnancy. The CDR3 sequence is CASSQGGSSMPQHF. Written as DNA, the CDR3 is TGCGCCAGCAGCCAAGGAGGGTCCTCTATGCCCCAGCATTTT.